The rows below give T cell receptor beta chains drawn from one sample of a study of T cell repertoires in cytomegalovirus infection. These receptors' antigens are unknown. TCRdb used MiXCR to reprocess the reads, holding one entry per CDR3 protein. The data hold approximately 990,000 distinct CDR3 sequences, with more than 25% observed a single time. The specimen comprised cultured CD8+ T cells from PBMCs, sampled from culture after CMV antigen stimulation. These receptors were obtained from a human donor in good health (CMV status not recorded). Some clones in this sample may be carry-over from other donors' samples. CDR3s leave out the opening cysteine and the closing phenylalanine or tryptophan. A D gene is named only where the DNA matches it firmly. Clone size, where shown, is once, few, many, or a class for clones that have expanded.

>TRBV6-5|TRBJ1-1|TRBD1|few
ASGDRGPEAF
>TRBV7-9|TRBJ2-1|NA|few
ASSLTYSSYNEQF
>TRBV7-6|TRBJ2-5|TRBD1|NA
ASSLDRGWGTQY
>TRBV7-4|TRBJ1-5|NA|NA
ASRQLGGSNQPQH
>TRBV12-3/TRBV12-4|TRBJ1-1|NA|few
ASSFIQPGAF
>TRBV4-3|TRBJ2-5|TRBD2|NA
ASSQERNLAGGQY
>TRBV7-2|TRBJ1-5|NA|many
ASSLDPGWNQPQH
>TRBV20-1|TRBJ1-6|TRBD1|NA
SARDYSGGGSPLH
>TRBV6-6|TRBJ1-6|NA|few
ASSYNRADSPLH
>TRBV7-2|TRBJ2-1|TRBD2|many
ASSLGIRTSVKNEQF
>TRBV19|TRBJ1-1|NA|NA
ASSIGLGTTEAF
>TRBV12-5|TRBJ1-5|NA|NA
ASGLVERVGMNDGNQPQH
>TRBV5-8|TRBJ2-3|NA|few
ASSEVRTRGITDTQY
>TRBV11-1|TRBJ1-1|NA|few
ASSLERTVSAEAF
>TRBV4-3|TRBJ2-1|NA|NA
ASSQDPHNEQF
>TRBV5-1|TRBJ2-2|NA|few
ASSYYQSGELF
>TRBV6-5|TRBJ2-5|TRBD1|NA
ASSTGGHTPYQETQY
>TRBV6-5|TRBJ2-2|NA|NA
ASSSLEGGPTGELF
>TRBV20-1|TRBJ1-2|NA|NA
SARAATRDNHPFYGYT
>TRBV19|TRBJ2-3|NA|NA
ASSIDRTGSSTDTQY
>TRBV20-1|TRBJ1-2|NA|NA
SARVLQDGYT
>TRBV6-6|TRBJ1-1|NA|few
ASRKEPNTEAF
>TRBV28|TRBJ1-3|NA|few
ASTASPYSGNTIY
>TRBV12-3/TRBV12-4|TRBJ1-1|NA|few
ASSILPGLAATEAF
>TRBV7-2|TRBJ1-6|TRBD1|many
ASSPRDRAHNSPLH
>TRBV7-3|TRBJ2-3|NA|NA
ASSLRGFDTDTQY
>TRBV20-1|TRBJ2-3|NA|NA
SAIGVSDTQY
>TRBV2|TRBJ2-3|TRBD1|NA
ASIKGGLSTDTQY
>TRBV7-9|TRBJ1-5|NA|few
ASSLGGQNQPQH
>TRBV7-6|TRBJ2-5|NA|few
ASSLGQQTQY
>TRBV4-1|TRBJ2-7|NA|once
ASSQEVVAIEQY
>TRBV19|TRBJ1-6|TRBD1|NA
ASSRIRDRNNSPLH
>TRBV11-1|TRBJ1-2|NA|few
ASSFWTQSKSGYT
>TRBV7-9|TRBJ1-5|NA|NA
ASSNSPGERPQH
>TRBV6-2/TRBV6-3|TRBJ2-2|NA|NA
ASSYSDQGIDTGELF
>TRBV12-3/TRBV12-4|TRBJ1-2|TRBD1|NA
ASSHRDSYGYT
>TRBV7-9|TRBJ2-3|TRBD2|few
ASSFGTSVADTQY
>TRBV7-2|TRBJ2-1|NA|many
ASSLGPTVHNEQF
>TRBV24-1|TRBJ1-5|TRBD1|NA
ATSEQGKVQPQH
>TRBV9|TRBJ2-1|TRBD1|NA
ASSEGTGDPYNEQF
>TRBV4-3|TRBJ2-5|TRBD2|NA
ASSQEVAGGVLETQY
>TRBV27|TRBJ2-7|NA|NA
ASSLAGLPYEQY
>TRBV11-2|TRBJ1-2|NA|NA
ASSPEDRPANYGYT